This TCR beta chain was sequenced for a study of blood T cells in healthy people across ages. This clonotype was counted a single time. CDR1 DFQATT and CDR2 SNEGSKA come from the germline V gene (reference sequence). The CDR3 spans 18 residues. Sample-barcoded 5' priming and a J-beta primer mix drove a second PCR of 7 to 11 cycles. TCRdb re-analysed the 5' RACE reads in MiXCR, keeping a single row per CDR3 protein. The sample holds some 860,000 distinct CDR3 sequences, more than 55% seen once. This clonotype was sampled from a middle-aged man in good health. The sample comprised blood. This chain joins TRBV20-1 and TRBJ2-4, with 9 bases that match TRBD2. The J call is doubtful: the DNA matches TRBJ2-5 better. The CDR3 region has the DNA TGCAGTGCTAGAGATTGGCTAGCGGGAACCCCCAACCAAGAGACCCAGTACTTC. It is translated as CSARDWLAGTPNQETQYF.